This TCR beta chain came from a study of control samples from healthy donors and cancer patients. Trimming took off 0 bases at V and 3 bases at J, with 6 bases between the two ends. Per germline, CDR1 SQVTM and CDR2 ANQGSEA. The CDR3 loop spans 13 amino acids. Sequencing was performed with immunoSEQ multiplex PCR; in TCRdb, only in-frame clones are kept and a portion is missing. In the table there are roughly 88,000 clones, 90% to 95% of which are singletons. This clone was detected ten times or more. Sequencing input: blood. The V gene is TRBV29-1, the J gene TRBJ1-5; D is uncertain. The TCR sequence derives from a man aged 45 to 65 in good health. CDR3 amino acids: CSVEETPNQPQHF. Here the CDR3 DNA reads TGCAGCGTTGAAGAGACACCCAATCAGCCCCAGCATTTT.